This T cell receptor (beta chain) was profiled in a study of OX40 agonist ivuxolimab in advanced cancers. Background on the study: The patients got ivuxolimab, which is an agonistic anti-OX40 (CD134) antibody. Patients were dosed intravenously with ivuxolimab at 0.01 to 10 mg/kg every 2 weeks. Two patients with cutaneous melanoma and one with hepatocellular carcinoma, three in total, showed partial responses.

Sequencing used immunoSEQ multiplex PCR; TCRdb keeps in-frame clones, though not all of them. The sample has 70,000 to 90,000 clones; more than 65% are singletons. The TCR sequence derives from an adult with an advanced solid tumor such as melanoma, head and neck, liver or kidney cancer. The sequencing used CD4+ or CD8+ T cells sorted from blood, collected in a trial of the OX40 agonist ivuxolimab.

In DNA form, the CDR3 reads TGTGCCAGCTCCACTCAGGGCTTAGGGCAGCCCCAGCATTTT. It specifies CASSTQGLGQPQHF. This rearrangement joins TRBV19 to TRBJ1-5; the D gene is possibly TRBD1 (5 bases). CDR3 length: 14 amino acids. The germline gives CDR1 LNHDA, CDR2 SQIVND (reference sequence). V lost 9 bases and J lost 7, with 19 bases in between.